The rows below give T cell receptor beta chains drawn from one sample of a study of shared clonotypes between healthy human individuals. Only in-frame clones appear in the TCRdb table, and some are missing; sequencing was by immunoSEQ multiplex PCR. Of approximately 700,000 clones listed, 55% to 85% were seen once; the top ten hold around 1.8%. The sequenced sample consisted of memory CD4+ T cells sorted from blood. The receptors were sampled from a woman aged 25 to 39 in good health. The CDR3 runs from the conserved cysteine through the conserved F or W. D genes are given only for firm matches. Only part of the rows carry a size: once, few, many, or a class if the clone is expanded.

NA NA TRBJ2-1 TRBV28 TGTGCCAGCAGTACCCCCCGGGGAGATCAGTTCTTC CASSTPRGDQFF
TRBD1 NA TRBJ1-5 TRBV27 TGTGCCAGCAGTTTCACAGGGGTCAATCAGCCCCAGCATTTT CASSFTGVNQPQHF
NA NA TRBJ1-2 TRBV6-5 TGTGCCAGCAGTCGGGATTTTAACTATGGCTACACCTTC CASSRDFNYGYTF
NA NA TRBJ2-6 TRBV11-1 TGTGCCAGCAGCTGGGCCAGAACCGACTCTGGGGCCAACGTCCTGACTTTC CASSWARTDSGANVLTF
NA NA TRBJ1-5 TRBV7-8 TGTGCCAGCAGCCCCCAGCGGGATCAGCCCCAGCATTTT CASSPQRDQPQHF
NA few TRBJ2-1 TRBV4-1 TGCGCCAGCAGCCCCACACCTGCAGGGCCCTCCTACAATGAGCAGTTCTTC CASSPTPAGPSYNEQFF
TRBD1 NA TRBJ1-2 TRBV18 TGTGCCAGCTCACCAGAGACAGGGCTTAACTATGGCTACACCTTC CASSPETGLNYGYTF
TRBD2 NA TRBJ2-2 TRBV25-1 TGTGCCAGCACCCACTGGGCTAGCGGGGACGGGGAGCTGTTTTTT CASTHWASGDGELFF
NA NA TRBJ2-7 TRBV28 TGTGCCAGCAGTCAACCCCAAGGGGACTCCTACGAGCAGTACTTC CASSQPQGDSYEQYF
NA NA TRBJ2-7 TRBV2 TGTGCCAGCAGACAGGAGTACGAGCAGTACTTC CASRQEYEQYF
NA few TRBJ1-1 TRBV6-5 TGTGCCAGCAGCCACGACAGATTTAACACTGAAGCTTTCTTT CASSHDRFNTEAFF
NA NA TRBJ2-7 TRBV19 TGTGCCAGTAGCCCATGGGGGAAGGGGAAGGAGTACGAGCAGTACTTC CASSPWGKGKEYEQYF
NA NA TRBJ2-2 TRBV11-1 TGTGCCAGCAGTCAGGACTCAGCCGCCGCGAACACCGGGGAGCTGTTTTTT CASSQDSAAANTGELFF
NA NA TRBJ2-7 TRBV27 TGTGCCAGCAGTTCAAATTACAATCCGTGGGAGCAGTACTTC CASSSNYNPWEQYF
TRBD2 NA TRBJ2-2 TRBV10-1 TGCGCCAGCAGGATTTCGACACTAGCGCACACCGGGGAGCTGTTTTTT CASRISTLAHTGELFF
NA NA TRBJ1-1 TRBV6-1 TGTGCCAGCATGGTGAACACTGAAGCTTTCTTT CASMVNTEAFF
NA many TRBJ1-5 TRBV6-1 TGTGCCAGCAGTGATTTGGCATTCAATCAGCCCCAGCATTTT CASSDLAFNQPQHF
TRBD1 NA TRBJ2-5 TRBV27 TGTGCCAGCAGTTTACCCGGGACAGGGGGGACCCAGTACTTC CASSLPGTGGTQYF
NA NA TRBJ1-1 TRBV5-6 TGTGCCAGCAGCTTAAAAAGGAACACTGAAGCTTTCTTT CASSLKRNTEAFF
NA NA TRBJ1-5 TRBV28 TGTGCCAGCAGTTTACCACAGGGAGTTCAAACCCAGCATTTT CASSLPQGVQTQHF
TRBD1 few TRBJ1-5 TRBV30 TGTGCCTGGGGGGGACAGAATCAGCCCCAGCATTTT CAWGGQNQPQHF
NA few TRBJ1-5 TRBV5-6 TGTGCCAGCAGCCGAAATGGTAGACCTAGCAATCAGCCCCAGCATTTT CASSRNGRPSNQPQHF
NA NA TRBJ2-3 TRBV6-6 TGTGCCAGCAGCGGACTAGCCCAGGGGGGAGATACGCAGTATTTT CASSGLAQGGDTQYF
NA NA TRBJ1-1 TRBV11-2 TGTGCCAGCAGCTTAAGAGGAGACATGAACACTGAAGCTTTCTTT CASSLRGDMNTEAFF
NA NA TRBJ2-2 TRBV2 TGTGCCAGCAGTGGTGGGTCTTTAACCGGGGAGCTGTTTTTT CASSGGSLTGELFF
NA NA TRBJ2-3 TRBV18 TGTGCCAGCTCACCACCGTCGCGTTTCACAGATACGCAGTATTTT CASSPPSRFTDTQYF
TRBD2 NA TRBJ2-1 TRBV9 TGTGCCAGCAGCCCCCGACTAGCGGGGTTTAATGAGCAGTTCTTC CASSPRLAGFNEQFF
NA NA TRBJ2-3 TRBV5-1 TGCGCCAGCAGCACTGGACCCATACATACTAGCACAGATACGCAGTATTTT CASSTGPIHTSTDTQYF
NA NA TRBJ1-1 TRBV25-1 TGTGCCAGCAGTGAATATAGAACAGAAGCTCTGAACACTGAAGCTTTCTTT CASSEYRTEALNTEAFF
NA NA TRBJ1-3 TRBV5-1 TGCGCCAGCAGCTCAAGACAGGACAACTCTGGAAACACCATATATTTT CASSSRQDNSGNTIYF
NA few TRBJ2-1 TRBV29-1 TGCAGCGTTTCCCTCGCGATCCAACCCAAGTACAATGAGCAGTTCTTC CSVSLAIQPKYNEQFF
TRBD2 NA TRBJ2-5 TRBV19 TGTGCCAGTAGTAGACGGGAGGCTAGGGAGACCCAGTACTTC CASSRREARETQYF
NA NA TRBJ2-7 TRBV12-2 TGTGCAAGTCGCTTAGAGGTCAGGGGCGAACTACAGTACTTC CASRLEVRGELQYF
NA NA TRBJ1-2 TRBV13 TGTGCCAGCAGCAGCTTAAATCCGGGCAGGGCTGAAGGTAGCTACGGCTACACCTTC CASSSLNPGRAEGSYGYTF
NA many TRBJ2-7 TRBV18 TGTGCCAGCTCACCAGGGACAAACAGGGCAGGGCAGTACTTC CASSPGTNRAGQYF
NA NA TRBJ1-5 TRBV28 TGTGCCAGCAGTTGGGGGGCTGAGGGCAATCAGCCCCAGCATTTT CASSWGAEGNQPQHF